The present T cell receptor beta chain was sequenced within a study of PD-L1 blockade in urothelial cancer. Study-level background: Median T cell yield per blood sample was over 130,000 cells.

This clone was detected only a few times. Regarding time point: pretreatment peripheral blood. Urothelial carcinoma in patients was locally advanced or metastatic. V lost 4 bases and J 0 bases, leaving 8 bases between the germline ends. The CDR3 is 13 residues long. Germline V gene lookup returns CDR1 SGHDT and CDR2 YYEEEE. Clones were sequenced by immunoSEQ multiplex PCR, and TCRdb holds only the in-frame ones, with some missing. This table has just under 65,000 clones, approximately 80% appearing once. This receptor was obtained from a man between 65 and 79 years old with urothelial cancer. The chain combines TRBV5-6 with TRBJ2-7; unclear D gene. The sample in question was PBMCs, obtained around atezolizumab (anti-PD-L1) treatment. The CDR3 spells CASSHVSSYEQYF. The CDR3 nucleotides are TGTGCCAGCAGCCACGTTAGCTCCTACGAGCAGTACTTC.